One sample yielded the 19 T cell receptor beta chains listed below, sequenced in a study of blood T cell repertoires in COVID-19. Using immunoSEQ multiplex PCR, the repertoire was profiled, and TCRdb retains in-frame clones only, with some absent. The sample records fewer than 200,000 clones, about 86% being singletons. Sequenced sample: PBMCs or T cells enriched from blood (not recorded which). These receptors were collected from a woman aged 50 to 60 in a cohort exposed to, infected with or recovered from COVID-19 (not recorded which).

The chain combines TRBV4-3 with TRBJ2-1, with 8 bases matching TRBD2. The CDR3 is 17 residues long. V was clipped by 1 base and J by 10 bases; unmatched bases: 15. Germline assignment: CDR1 LGHNA and CDR2 YSLEER. CDR3 region: CASSQVYSAGGDVEQFF. The CDR3 DNA follows: TGCGCCAGCAGCCAAGTTTATTCGGCGGGGGGAGATGTAGAGCAGTTCTTC.

The genes are TRBV5-1 and TRBJ2-2; D is ambiguous. V shed 4 bases and J shed 3 bases, with 7 bases lying between them. Germline V gene data show CDR1 as SGHRS and CDR2 as YFSETQ. This CDR3 has 13 residues. The DNA for the CDR3 is TGCGCCAGCAGCAAAACAGACACCGGGGAGCTGTTTTTT. Protein sequence: CASSKTDTGELFF. Together with reference TRBV5-1 and TRBJ2-2, the CDR3 gives the full variable domain: KAGVTQTPRYLIKTRGQQVTLSCSPISGHRSVSWYQQTPGQGLQFLFEYFSETQRNKGNFPGRFSGRQFSNSRSEMNVSTLELGDSALYLCASSKTDTGELFFGEGSRLTVL.

The chain uses TRBV27 and TRBJ1-2; D unclear. This CDR3 contains 13 residues. V dropped 6 bases and J dropped 8 bases, with 16 bases sitting between them. CDR1 and CDR2 from the germline V gene are MNHEY and SMNVEV (reference sequence). This chain's CDR3 is CASRADSALGYTF. CDR3 bases: TGTGCCAGCAGGGCAGACTCAGCTCTAGGCTACACCTTC.

V gene TRBV7-3 combines with J gene TRBJ2-5; 11 bases are a match to TRBD2. Losses at the gene ends were 1 base for V and 2 bases for J; bases not matched to a gene: 3. Germline V lookup: CDR1 SGHTA, CDR2 FQGTGA. The CDR3 is made up of 16 amino acids. The CDR3 sequence: CASSLKTSGAQETQYF. The CDR3 DNA reads as TGTGCCAGCAGCTTAAAGACTAGCGGGGCACAAGAGACCCAGTACTTC.

The chain couples TRBV10-3 to TRBJ2-1; TRBD2 agrees at 8 bases. The CDR3 is 15 residues long. V shed 4 bases, J shed 5 bases, and the junction held 7 bases outside the gene matches. CDR1 is ENHRY, CDR2 SYGVKD, per germline. CDR3 protein: CAISAVGREDNEQFF. For the CDR3, the DNA is TGTGCCATCAGTGCAGTTGGGCGGGAGGACAATGAGCAGTTCTTC.

The chain is built from TRBV2 and TRBJ2-4, with D possibly TRBD2 on 5 matching bases. The V gene lost 6 bases and the J gene lost 2 bases, with 14 bases spanning the gap. The germline V gene has CDR1 SNHLY and CDR2 FYNNEI. CDR3 size: 15 residues. This chain's CDR3 is CASSPFEGSKNIQYF. The CDR3 DNA reads TGTGCCAGCAGCCCCTTTGAGGGTTCCAAAAACATTCAGTACTTC.

The chain couples TRBV18 to TRBJ2-3, with a weak D call TRBD1 (5 bases). Looked up from germline, CDR1 is KGHSH and CDR2 is LQKENI. CDR3 length equals 16 residues. Trimming took off 2 bases at V and 3 bases at J, with 15 bases between the two ends. In DNA, the CDR3 is TGTGCCAGCTCACCAGTTGGGGCCCAGAAAACAGATACGCAGTATTTT. It encodes CASSPVGAQKTDTQYF.

The chain employs TRBV27 and TRBJ2-1, with D possibly matching TRBD2 (6 bases). CDR3 size: 15 residues. The germline V gene encodes CDR1 MNHEY and CDR2 SMNVEV (reference sequence). V lost 6 bases and J lost 1, with 13 bases in between. DNA for the CDR3: TGTGCCAGCAGCCCGCCGAGCGGGTCCTACAATGAGCAGTTCTTC. Encoded protein: CASSPPSGSYNEQFF.

The chain couples TRBV29-1 to TRBJ2-5; 10 bases line up with TRBD1. This CDR3 has 17 residues. CDR1 is SQVTM, CDR2 ANQGSEA, per germline. After removal of 0 bases from V and 5 bases from J, the junction contained 12 bases not matched to a gene. CDR3 nucleotide sequence: TGCAGCGTTGAAGACCCCTGCCGGGACAGGGGTTTTGAGACCCAGTACTTC. Protein product: CSVEDPCRDRGFETQYF.

The chain has TRBV19 and TRBJ1-1; D call uncertain. The germline V and J ends were trimmed by 8 bases and 0 bases, with 13 bases remaining between them. Germline CDR1 and CDR2: LNHDA and SQIVND (reference sequence). CDR3 length: 14 amino acids. The CDR3: CASLLNSVNTEAFF. The CDR3 DNA reads TGTGCCAGTTTACTGAACTCCGTGAACACTGAAGCTTTCTTT.

The chain recombines TRBV28 with TRBJ2-2; possibly TRBD2 for D (5 bases). This CDR3 contains 14 residues. With 8 bases removed from V and 5 bases from J, the gap between germline ends came to 15 bases. Germline CDR1 is MDHEN and CDR2 is SYDVKM. This chain's CDR3 is CASLAAPGTGELFF. CDR3 in DNA: TGTGCCAGCCTGGCGGCCCCGGGGACCGGGGAGCTGTTTTTT.

In its sample, this clone was seen a few times. The chain carries TRBV5-5 and TRBJ1-6; D is ambiguous. With 2 bases removed from V and 3 bases from J, the gap between germline ends came to 12 bases. Germline V gives CDR1 SGHKS, CDR2 YYEKEE (reference sequence). The CDR3 length is 16 residues. The CDR3 loop is CASSFSDTDYNSPLHF. As DNA, the CDR3 is TGTGCCAGCAGCTTCTCCGACACGGACTATAATTCACCCCTCCACTTT. Full variable domain (missing parts from reference TRBV5-5 and TRBJ1-6): DAGVTQSPTHLIKTRGQQVTLRCSPISGHKSVSWYQQVLGQGPQFIFQYYEKEERGRGNFPDRFSARQFPNYSSELNVNALLLGDSALYLCASSFSDTDYNSPLHFGNGTRLTVT.

The rearrangement uses TRBV13 and TRBJ1-1, with a tentative D call TRBD1 (5 bases). This CDR3 has 13 amino acids. The germline gives CDR1 PRHDT, CDR2 FYEKMQ (reference sequence). Trimming took off 5 bases at V and 2 bases at J, with 9 bases between the two ends. The CDR3 nucleotides are TGTGCCAGCAGCCCTCAGGGTAACACTGAAGCTTTCTTT. This encodes CASSPQGNTEAFF.

The table lists this clone with a few counts. The genes are TRBV6-5 and TRBJ1-5; possible D gene TRBD1, 5 bases. Germline assignment: CDR1 MNHEY and CDR2 SVGAGI. Trimming pared 6 bases from V and 9 bases from J, leaving 15 bases between. CDR3 size: 13 residues. CDR3 in DNA: TGTGCCAGCAGCGAGGACAAGATACGGCCCCAGCATTTT. Amino acid sequence: CASSEDKIRPQHF.

CDR3 loop: CAISSGQVSYNEQFF. The CDR3 DNA reads as TGTGCCATCAGCTCGGGACAGGTCTCCTACAATGAGCAGTTCTTC. The chain uses TRBV10-3 and TRBJ2-1; 8 nucleotides align to TRBD1. CDR3 length: 15 amino acids. The germline V gene encodes CDR1 ENHRY and CDR2 SYGVKD. The J segment lost 0 bases and the V segment lost 6 bases, leaving 4 bases of the junction unmatched.

The chain is built from TRBV19 and TRBJ1-2; 8 nucleotides match TRBD1. CDR3 size: 17 residues. With 6 bases clipped from V and 5 bases from J, the junction kept 17 bases outside the gene matches. The germline CDR1 and CDR2 sequences are LNHDA and SQIVND (reference sequence). The CDR3 DNA reads TGTGCCAGTAGCTATGACAGGGGTGAAGTCTCAGGTTATGGCTACACCTTC. Encoded protein: CASSYDRGEVSGYGYTF.

This chain uses TRBV29-1 with TRBJ2-1; 9 bases are a match to TRBD2. CDR1 SQVTM and CDR2 ANQGSEA come from the germline V gene. After removal of 3 bases from V and 4 bases from J, the junction contained 13 bases not matched to a gene. This CDR3 contains 17 residues. CDR3 in DNA: TGCAGCGTTGAGGGTAGCGGGGGCGGGCCAAGATACAATGAGCAGTTCTTC. Translation: CSVEGSGGGPRYNEQFF.

The rearrangement joins TRBV6-5 to TRBJ1-6; TRBD1 agrees at 7 bases. Per the germline V gene, CDR1 is MNHEY and CDR2 is SVGAGI. CDR3 length: 15 amino acids. V trimming: 0 bases; J trimming: 10 bases; junction bases outside the gene matches: 6. CDR3 amino acids: CASSYSKGGGSPLHF. For the CDR3, the DNA is TGTGCCAGCAGTTACTCGAAAGGGGGCGGATCACCCCTCCACTTT.

The chain has TRBV5-6 and TRBJ1-3; TRBD1 matches at 10 bases. V shed 2 bases, J shed 4 bases, and the junction held 12 bases outside the gene matches. Germline-derived CDR1 and CDR2 are SGHDT and YYEEEE. This CDR3 has 18 residues. CDR3 amino acids: CASSFGTGDLLGGNTIYF. CDR3 coding DNA: TGTGCCAGCAGCTTCGGGACAGGGGATCTCTTGGGGGGAAACACCATATATTTT.